Listed here are 32 T cell receptor beta chains from one sample, sequenced in a study of OX40 agonist ivuxolimab in advanced cancers. The library was generated by the immunoSEQ multiplex PCR assay. The clones in this table, taken by TCRdb from immuneACCESS, are in-frame only. Not every clone is retained; where verified, under half of the shortfall comes from an unresolved V gene, and the cause of the rest is unknown. The sample table lists about 35,000 clones, 75% to 90% of them with a count of one. The ten biggest clones cover 9% to 15% of the sample. The sample was CD4+ or CD8+ T cells sorted from blood, taken in a trial of the OX40 agonist ivuxolimab. The receptors shown here come from an adult with an advanced solid tumor such as melanoma, head and neck, liver or kidney cancer.

The chain combines TRBV11-3 with TRBJ2-7, with D possibly matching TRBD2 (5 bases). The germline V and J ends were trimmed by 1 base and 3 bases, with 7 bases remaining between them. From germline, CDR1 is SGHNT and CDR2 YENEEA. The CDR3 runs to 13 residues. The CDR3 here is CASSLGRDYEQYF. CDR3 in DNA: TGTGCCAGCAGCTTAGGACGGGACTACGAGCAGTACTTC.

The chain couples TRBV28 to TRBJ2-5; tentative D call: TRBD2 (5 bases). CDR1 is MDHEN, CDR2 SYDVKM, per germline. The V and J ends lost 3 bases and 3 bases respectively, with 11 bases between them. This CDR3 has 14 amino acids. The CDR3 is CASSFGGVEETQYF. In DNA, the CDR3 is TGTGCCAGCAGTTTTGGAGGAGTTGAAGAGACCCAGTACTTC. Filled out from reference TRBV28 and TRBJ2-5, the complete variable domain reads DVKVTQSSRYLVKRTGEKVFLECVQDMDHENMFWYRQDPGLGLRLIYFSYDVKMKEKGDIPEGYSVSREKKERFSLILESASTNQTSMYLCASSFGGVEETQYFGPGTRLLVL.

The V gene is TRBV7-9, the J gene TRBJ2-1; 8 bases agree with TRBD1. J gave up 0 bases and V 4 bases, and 14 bases lay outside the gene matches. The V gene's germline CDR1 is SEHNR and CDR2 FQNEAQ (reference sequence). The CDR3 is made up of 19 amino acids. Here the CDR3 reads CASSCLQGDVTFSYNEQFF. In DNA form, the CDR3 reads TGTGCCAGCAGCTGTTTACAGGGGGACGTAACATTCTCCTACAATGAGCAGTTCTTC.

The chain recombines TRBV5-6 with TRBJ2-5, with D hard to call. Trimming shortened V by 2 bases and J by 5 bases, and 10 bases separated the two germline ends. CDR3 length: 13 amino acids. CDR1 is SGHDT, CDR2 YYEEEE, per germline. The CDR3 sequence is CASSFWERETQYF. The CDR3 bases are TGTGCCAGCAGCTTCTGGGAACGGGAGACCCAGTACTTC.

The table lists this clone with a few counts. V and J are TRBV18 and TRBJ2-5; unclear D gene. Germline CDR1 reads KGHSH; CDR2 reads LQKENI. V lost 1 base and J 4 bases, leaving 10 bases between the germline ends. The CDR3 runs to 14 residues. In nucleotides, the CDR3 is TGTGCCAGCTCACCACAGGACGTCCCAGAGACCCAGTACTTC. Translated, it gives CASSPQDVPETQYF.

This rearrangement joins TRBV6-5 to TRBJ1-1, with D perhaps matching TRBD1 (5 bases). Trimming pared 0 bases from V and 7 bases from J, leaving 15 bases between. The CDR3 length is 15 residues. The germline gives CDR1 MNHEY, CDR2 SVGAGI. The DNA of the CDR3 is TGTGCCAGCAGTTACTCGCCAGGGAAGGCGGATGAAGCTTTCTTT. Its translation is CASSYSPGKADEAFF.

In its sample, this clone was seen a few times. The rearrangement joins TRBV9 to TRBJ2-2; perhaps TRBD1 as D (5 bases). The CDR3 has 14 amino acids. V was clipped by 1 base and J by 3 bases, with 7 bases between them. Germline CDR1 SGDLS, CDR2 YYNGEE. For the CDR3, the DNA is TGTGCCAGCAGCGTATCAGGGTACACCGGGGAGCTGTTTTTT. It yields the protein CASSVSGYTGELFF.

This chain joins TRBV11-2 and TRBJ2-3; D remains ambiguous. The CDR3 has 12 residues. The V end lost 5 bases, the J end lost 2 bases, and 5 bases lay between the germline ends. CDR1 SGHAT and CDR2 FQNNGV come from the germline V gene. The CDR3 protein is CASSQYTDTQYF. CDR3 in DNA: TGTGCCAGCAGCCAATACACAGATACGCAGTATTTT.

The rearrangement uses TRBV5-6 and TRBJ2-2; 8 bases fit TRBD1. Germline CDR1 is SGHDT and CDR2 is YYEEEE. The CDR3 loop spans 17 amino acids. V gave up 0 bases and J gave up 0 bases; unmatched junction bases: 4. This CDR3 reads CASSLGQGWSNTGELFF. The CDR3 coding sequence is TGTGCCAGCAGCTTGGGACAGGGGTGGTCGAACACCGGGGAGCTGTTTTTT.

The count of this clone is one. The V call is TRBV27, the J call TRBJ2-7, with D unclear. Deletions cut 3 bases from V and 2 bases from J, with 14 bases between. The CDR3 is 15 residues long. Germline assignment: CDR1 MNHEY and CDR2 SMNVEV (reference sequence). The CDR3 DNA sequence: TGTGCCAGCAGTTTCTCGGCAAGCCTTGCCTACGAGCAGTACTTC. Amino acid sequence: CASSFSASLAYEQYF.

The rearrangement links TRBV7-8 to TRBJ2-7; no clear D gene. The CDR3 is made up of 14 amino acids. Trimming removed 2 bases from V and 2 bases from J, with 10 bases in between. CDR1 is SGHVS, CDR2 FQNEAQ, per germline. DNA of the CDR3: TGTGCCAGCAGCTTACAAGGCGGTACCTACGAGCAGTACTTC. Its protein product is CASSLQGGTYEQYF.

Only one count was recorded for this clone. V and J are TRBV11-2 and TRBJ2-7; 12 bases align to TRBD1. This CDR3 region has 14 residues. Trimming at V came to 5 bases and at J to 6 bases, leaving 5 bases not matched to a gene. Per germline, CDR1 SGHAT and CDR2 FQNNGV. CDR3 in DNA: TGTGCCAGCAGCCCGGGACAGGGGGCACTCGAGCAGTACTTC. This sequence encodes CASSPGQGALEQYF.

The chain's CDR3 is CASSFETGQFGELFF. CDR3 sequence (DNA): TGTGCCAGCAGCTTCGAGACAGGCCAATTCGGGGAGCTGTTTTTT. The chain joins TRBV5-4 to TRBJ2-2; D is possibly TRBD1 (6 bases). The CDR3 has 15 amino acids. V was pared by 2 bases and J by 7 bases, with 15 bases between. The germline gives CDR1 SGHNT, CDR2 YYREEE (reference sequence).

The chain links TRBV7-6 to TRBJ2-7; either TRBD1 or TRBD2 may fit D (6 bases each). Germline V gives CDR1 SGHVS, CDR2 FNYEAQ. This CDR3 is 15 amino acids long. V was shortened by 1 base and J by 4 bases, with 14 bases between the two germline ends. CDR3 coding DNA: TGTGCCAGCAGCTTAGGAGCAGGGGAGGCATACGAGCAGTACTTC. Translating gives CASSLGAGEAYEQYF.

V usage is TRBV10-3 and J usage is TRBJ1-1; D gene unclear. Germline CDR1 reads ENHRY; CDR2 reads SYGVKD. The V end was cut by 7 bases, the J end by 5 bases, with 14 bases between. The CDR3 is made up of 13 amino acids. For the CDR3, the DNA is TGTGCCATCAAGCAGCAGGACCTGACTGAAGCTTTCTTT. It translates to CAIKQQDLTEAFF.

The V and J genes are TRBV28 and TRBJ2-2; no definite D call. The CDR3 loop spans 15 amino acids. V dropped 3 bases and J dropped 7 bases, with 15 bases sitting between them. Germline V lookup: CDR1 MDHEN, CDR2 SYDVKM. In DNA form, the CDR3 reads TGTGCCAGCAGTTTTGATGTTGGTATAGTCGGGGAGCTGTTTTTT. Translation gives CASSFDVGIVGELFF.

The chain links TRBV4-1 to TRBJ1-5; D not resolved. CDR1 is MGHRA and CDR2 is YSYEKL in the germline V gene. The CDR3 is 13 amino acids. Trimming cost V 4 bases and J 4 bases, with 8 bases left between them. The CDR3 here is CASSRISNQPQHF. The CDR3 region has the DNA TGCGCCAGCAGCCGAATTTCAAATCAGCCCCAGCATTTT.

V gene TRBV6-1 combines with J gene TRBJ2-3; TRBD2 matches at 11 bases. CDR3 length: 15 residues. Germline CDR1 is MNHNS and CDR2 is SASEGT. V lost 10 bases, J lost 3 bases, and 9 bases stayed unmatched. This chain's CDR3 is CATETWTSGTDTQYF. The DNA of the CDR3 is TGTGCCACCGAGACATGGACTAGCGGGACAGATACGCAGTATTTT.

This chain joins TRBV9 and TRBJ2-7; 13 bases are a match to TRBD2. With 3 bases clipped from V and 3 bases from J, the junction kept 0 bases outside the gene matches. Looked up from germline, CDR1 is SGDLS and CDR2 is YYNGEE. The CDR3 totals 14 residues. The CDR3 loop reads CASSGTSGSYEQYF. For the CDR3, the DNA is TGTGCCAGCAGCGGGACTAGCGGGAGCTACGAGCAGTACTTC.

The chain is built from TRBV28 and TRBJ2-1, with D unclear. This CDR3 region has 11 residues. The germline V and J ends were trimmed by 3 bases and 10 bases, with 7 bases remaining between them. CDR1 is MDHEN, CDR2 SYDVKM, per germline. The DNA of the CDR3 is TGTGCCAGCAGTTTGGGTCACGAGCAGTTCTTC. Its protein product is CASSLGHEQFF. The full variable domain, in which reference TRBV28 and TRBJ2-1 provide the parts outside the CDR3, is DVKVTQSSRYLVKRTGEKVFLECVQDMDHENMFWYRQDPGLGLRLIYFSYDVKMKEKGDIPEGYSVSREKKERFSLILESASTNQTSMYLCASSLGHEQFFGPGTRLTVL.

DNA of the CDR3: TGTGCCAGACCTACCGGGGAGCTGTTTTTT. This gives the protein CARPTGELFF. This chain uses TRBV21-1 with TRBJ2-2. TRBV21-1 represents a pseudogene. The CDR3 has 10 residues.

This clone was counted a single time. V usage is TRBV6-5 and J usage is TRBJ2-7; D not certain. Trimming removed 4 bases at V and 6 bases at J, with 19 bases between. This CDR3 region has 15 residues. Germline CDR1 is MNHEY and CDR2 is SVGAGI. The CDR3 sequence is CASSFSQTPGREQYF. The CDR3 DNA sequence: TGTGCCAGCAGTTTCAGTCAAACCCCAGGTCGCGAGCAGTACTTC.

With regard to this clone: The identical CDR3 is also encoded by other nucleotide sequences in the sample. The genes are TRBV20-1 and TRBJ2-7; 7 bases line up with TRBD1. V shed 6 bases and J 4 bases; nucleotides not matched to a gene: 3. The CDR3 is made up of 11 amino acids. CDR1 is DFQATT and CDR2 is SNEGSKA in the germline V gene (reference sequence). CDR3 in DNA: TGCAGTGCCCGGACAGGTTACGAGCAGTACTTC. Its translation: CSARTGYEQYF.

The rearrangement uses TRBV5-6 and TRBJ2-1; 9 bases match TRBD1. Germline assignment: CDR1 SGHDT and CDR2 YYEEEE. The CDR3 length is 14 residues. V lost 2 bases, J lost 9 bases, and 6 bases stayed unmatched. DNA for the CDR3: TGTGCCAGCAGCTTCGGGACAGGGCCTCGTGAGCAGTTCTTC. Translating it yields CASSFGTGPREQFF.

This clone was found a few times. This chain uses TRBV4-1 with TRBJ2-2; D call uncertain. V was clipped by 3 bases and J by 0 bases, with 2 bases between them. The CDR3 is 13 residues long. Germline V gene data show CDR1 as MGHRA and CDR2 as YSYEKL. CDR3 nucleotides: TGCGCCAGCAGCCACTCGAACACCGGGGAGCTGTTTTTT. Translating it yields CASSHSNTGELFF.

The chain is built from TRBV7-6 and TRBJ2-5; TRBD1 is a possible D gene (6 bases). There are 17 residues in the CDR3. V lost 0 bases and J 2 bases, leaving 16 bases between the germline ends. Germline V gives CDR1 SGHVS, CDR2 FNYEAQ. The DNA for the CDR3 is TGTGCCAGCAGCTTAGCGGATAGGGGGACGGGGCAAGAGACCCAGTACTTC. Translation: CASSLADRGTGQETQYF.

The genes are TRBV9 and TRBJ2-3; possibly TRBD2 for D (6 bases). V was pared by 0 bases and J by 6 bases, with 17 bases between. The CDR3 length is 16 residues. Per germline, CDR1 SGDLS and CDR2 YYNGEE. The CDR3 DNA reads TGTGCCAGCAGCGTAGATGGGCGGGGCCCACTTGATACGCAGTATTTT. Translated, it gives CASSVDGRGPLDTQYF.

This rearrangement joins TRBV15 to TRBJ2-2; no reliable D call. V was shortened by 4 bases and J by 6 bases, with 6 bases between the two germline ends. The CDR3 is 12 residues long. The V gene's germline CDR1 is LNHNV and CDR2 YYDKDF (reference sequence). The CDR3 region is CATSNHPGELFF. The DNA of the CDR3 is TGTGCCACCAGCAACCATCCCGGGGAGCTGTTTTTT.

The chain combines TRBV4-3 with TRBJ2-1; the D gene is possibly TRBD2 (5 bases). V was shortened by 1 base and J by 8 bases, with 9 bases between the two germline ends. The CDR3 spans 13 residues. The V gene's germline CDR1 is LGHNA and CDR2 YSLEER. The CDR3 region has the DNA TGCGCCAGCAGCCAAGCTATGGGAGATGAGCAGTTCTTC. This encodes CASSQAMGDEQFF.

This chain links TRBV7-6 with TRBJ2-7, with D tentatively TRBD1 (5 bases). Germline CDR1 is SGHVS and CDR2 is FNYEAQ. V dropped 3 bases and J dropped 7 bases, with 7 bases sitting between them. This CDR3 is built from 11 residues. The CDR3, as DNA: TGTGCCAGCAGCTTGCAGGGAGAGCAGTACTTC. It translates to CASSLQGEQYF.

The chain combines TRBV27 with TRBJ1-2; D is uncertain. Trimming removed 6 bases from V and 5 bases from J, with 7 bases in between. Germline assignment: CDR1 MNHEY and CDR2 SMNVEV (reference sequence). The CDR3 length is 11 residues. The DNA for the CDR3 is TGTGCCAGCAGGGCCCCTTATGGCTACACCTTC. Protein product: CASRAPYGYTF.

This chain connects TRBV9 to TRBJ2-3; D uncertain. CDR3 length: 15 residues. The V end lost 0 bases, the J end lost 9 bases, and 17 bases lay between the germline ends. Looked up from germline, CDR1 is SGDLS and CDR2 is YYNGEE. CDR3 bases: TGTGCCAGCAGCGTAGTTGGGATCCAAGGAGAGACGCAGTATTTT. Encoded protein: CASSVVGIQGETQYF.